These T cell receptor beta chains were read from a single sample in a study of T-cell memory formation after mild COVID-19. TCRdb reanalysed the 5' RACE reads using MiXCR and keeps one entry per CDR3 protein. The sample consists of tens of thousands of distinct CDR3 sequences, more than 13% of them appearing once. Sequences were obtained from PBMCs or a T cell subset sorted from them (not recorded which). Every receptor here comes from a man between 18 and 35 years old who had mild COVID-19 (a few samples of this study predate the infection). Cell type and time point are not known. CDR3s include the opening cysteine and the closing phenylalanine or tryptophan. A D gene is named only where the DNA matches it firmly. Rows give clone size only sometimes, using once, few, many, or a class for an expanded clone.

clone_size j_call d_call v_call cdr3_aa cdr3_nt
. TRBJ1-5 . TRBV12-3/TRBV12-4 CASREEGWDQPQHF TGTGCCAGCAGGGAGGAAGGATGGGATCAGCCCCAGCATTTT
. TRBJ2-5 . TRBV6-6 CASSSSRPSYQETQYF TGTGCCAGCAGTTCTTCTCGGCCTTCGTACCAAGAGACCCAGTACTTC
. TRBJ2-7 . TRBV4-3 CASSQEAAVYYEQYF TGCGCCAGCAGCCAAGAAGCGGCGGTATACTACGAGCAGTACTTC
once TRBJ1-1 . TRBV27 CASTGGRGGTEAFF TGTGCCAGCACCGGAGGACGGGGGGGCACTGAAGCTTTCTTT
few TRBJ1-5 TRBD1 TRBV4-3 CASSQDRGTGGQPQHF TGCGCCAGCAGCCAAGATCGCGGGACAGGGGGACAGCCCCAGCATTTT
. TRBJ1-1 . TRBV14 CASSQQSGPEAFF TGTGCCAGCAGCCAGCAATCAGGGCCTGAAGCTTTCTTT
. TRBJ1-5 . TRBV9 CASSVKAGVGQPQHF TGTGCCAGCAGCGTAAAGGCAGGGGTAGGGCAGCCCCAGCATTTT
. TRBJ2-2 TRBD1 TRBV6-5 CASSYSLQGWPGELFF TGTGCCAGCAGTTACTCGCTACAGGGGTGGCCCGGGGAGCTGTTTTTT
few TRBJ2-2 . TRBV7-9 CASSWVTGELFF TGTGCCAGCAGCTGGGTAACCGGGGAGCTGTTTTTT
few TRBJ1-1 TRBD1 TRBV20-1 CSARLDRGNTEAFF TGCAGTGCTAGATTGGACAGGGGGAACACTGAAGCTTTCTTT
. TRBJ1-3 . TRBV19 CASSRAGWPGNTIYF TGTGCCAGTAGTCGGGCAGGGTGGCCTGGAAACACCATATATTTT
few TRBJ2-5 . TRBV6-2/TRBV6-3 CASSRGDQYF TGTGCCAGCAGTAGAGGGGACCAGTACTTC
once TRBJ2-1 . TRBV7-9 CASSSTQGSNEQFF TGTGCCAGCAGCTCTACACAGGGCTCCAATGAGCAGTTCTTC
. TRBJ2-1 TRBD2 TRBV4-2 CASSQALGLAGGANEQFF TGTGCCAGCAGCCAAGCCCTCGGTCTGGCGGGGGGGGCGAATGAGCAGTTCTTC